This paragraph reports one T cell receptor beta chain. These data are taken from a study of blood T cell repertoires in COVID-19. As for the study in general: Specimens from acute and convalescent COVID-19 originated in the United States, Italy and Spain. Nucleic acid was either cDNA or gDNA, and it came from T cells, B-cell-depleted T cells, or PBMCs.

Methods used by the authors: From reference gene primer amplification, estimates of nucleated cell counts were derived. Clones were read by immunoSEQ multiplex PCR, and TCRdb kept only the in-frame ones, dropping some. That table furnishes V, J and clone size, whereas the DNA furnished D and trimming. The profile shows nearly 400,000 clones, about nine tenths of them singletons. Trimming left V 4 bases short and J 4 bases short, with 20 bases between. This CDR3 contains 16 residues. Per the germline V gene, CDR1 is GTSNPN and CDR2 is SVGIG (reference sequence). The sample consisted of PBMCs or T cells enriched from blood (not recorded which). The clonotype originates from a woman in her 30s who had recovered from COVID-19. The rearrangement links TRBV30 to TRBJ2-1, with D perhaps matching TRBD2 (7 bases). The CDR3 nucleotides are TGTGCCTGGACGGACGAAAAGGGGGGGCTATACAATGAGCAGTTCTTC. This codes for CAWTDEKGGLYNEQFF. Drawing the rest from reference TRBV30 and TRBJ2-1, the complete variable domain is SQTIHQWPATLVQPVGSPLSLECTVEGTSNPNLYWYRQAAGRGLQLLFYSVGIGQISSEVPQNLSASRPQDRQFILSSKKLLLSDSGFYLCAWTDEKGGLYNEQFFGPGTRLTVL.